This record looks at one TCR beta chain sequence and its context. The sample holds one count of this clone. There is no known antigen for this receptor. There are no base qualities to consult, and no much larger clone falls within one base. The protocol used for the library was the immunoSEQ multiplex PCR assay. A mixture of 60 forward primers for TCR Vbeta segments and 13 reverse primers for TCR Jbeta segments was used in the multiplex PCR. The CDR3 region of rearranged TCR beta genes was amplified from genomic DNA with a multiplex PCR assay. The Illumina HiSeq System was used to sequence the amplified TCR beta libraries as 87-base-pair reads. Per the source publication's procedure: A later analysis tallied about 77 million unique TCR beta chains across the 610 or so repertoires, and around 10 million of those chains were shared by two or more donors. Raw reads were error-corrected and collapsed into unique sequences by a nearest-neighbor algorithm in which closely related sequences were merged to remove PCR and sequencing errors. Alignment of CDR3 sequences to IMGT reference sequences was used to assign V, D and J gene segments. For a sequence to be retained, a match of at least six nucleotides was required to both a V gene segment and a J gene segment. Rearrangements were called productive when the CDR3 lacked stop codons and stayed in frame with V and J; all others were non-productive. CDR3 was defined by IMGT convention, running from the second conserved V-encoded cysteine to the conserved J-encoded phenylalanine. In an earlier analysis of more than 550 of the donors, sequences lacking an unambiguous match to a single V gene segment were excluded. In an earlier analysis of a few hundred of the donors, a V segment was called functional when productive rearrangements were above 56.7%, and segregating when the standard deviation between donors exceeded 5%. A statistical classification framework was developed to diagnose cytomegalovirus status using the catalog of TCR beta chain sequences. A later analysis assigned V and J genes by comparing TCR nucleotide sequences with IMGT/GENE-DB human TR gene sequences. In a later analysis, CDR3 sequences and most-parsimonious VDJ recombination scenarios were assigned using the TCRdist pipeline. In a later analysis, every TCR beta chain was defined by the combination of its CDR3 amino acid sequence and its V-gene family, and reads without a unique V-gene family were dropped. A later analysis removed 500 to 650 highly shared, low-generation-probability nucleotide sequences to deal with suspected cross-contamination and a sequencing artifact. In a later analysis, a clonal expansion index was calculated for each public chain from normalized within-repertoire ranks of inferred template counts. A later analysis computed generation probabilities with a VDJ recombination model fitted to out-of-frame rearrangements, and checked the results against IGoR. In a later analysis, hypergeometric tests were used to score TCR-TCR, TCR-HLA and TCR-CMV co-occurrence, with a repertoire-size bias correction applied to TCR pairs. A later analysis estimated false discovery rates by permuting HLA or CMV assignments 20 times. A later analysis grouped co-occurring TCRs with DBSCAN, adding TCRdist sequence similarity when clustering within HLA-allele-positive subsets. For co-occurrence clustering, repertoires with fewer than 30,000 or more than 120,000 public chains were excluded, along with roughly 5 repertoires with anomalous nucleotide sharing. This immuneACCESS table, as held by TCRdb, lists in-frame sequences with V and J called but not all clones. Of the missing ones, under half trace to an unresolved V gene in checked studies; the others have no known cause. Clonal size and the V and J genes are those of that table, whereas D and trimming came from the DNA. This sample lists nearly 200,000 clones; roughly three quarters were detected once. The top ten hold 0.35% to 0.5% of the sample.

The cohort consisted of hundreds of healthy bone marrow donors. At the time of sampling, all cohort members were nominally healthy, though unrecorded immune exposures were likely present. The donor tested CMV seropositive, placing the donor among the 289 seropositive members of the cohort. A peripheral blood sample was provided by each donor, and peripheral blood mononuclear cells were used for TCR beta sequencing. Genomic DNA extraction from the blood cell samples was performed with the Qiagen DNeasy Blood Extraction Kit. The data stem from a study of cytomegalovirus exposure and HLA in healthy donors (dated by TCRdb to the late 2010s). About the full investigation: An earlier analysis of some 500 of the donors reported about 250 Gb of sequence data and roughly 100 million unique TCR beta sequences from 190 million or so T cells. Roughly 310 gigabases of sequencing data and 78 million or so unique TCR sequences were included in an early release covering roughly 700 HLA-typed donors. Along with the approximately 620-subject first cohort, a separate validation cohort of over 90 different subjects was used. An earlier analysis of about 600 of the donors used high-throughput TCR beta sequencing to judge whether each TCR beta V gene segment behaved as functional or pseudogenic. Of the roughly 430 genotyped donors, approximately 83% fell in the genetic ancestry cluster associated with self-reported Caucasian donors. The study profiled the T cell repertoires of 500 to 800 subjects by immunosequencing and related them to cytomegalovirus serostatus. Typing coverage varied by locus: roughly 620-640 donors for A, B, C, DRB1 and DQB1; approximately 560 for DQA1; around 610 for DPA1; roughly 470 for DPB1. Alongside the repertoire data, information on donor age, sex, ethnicity and CMV serostatus was compiled. Rather than drawing on any new phenotypic data, the later analysis identified candidate immune exposures from TCR beta sequences and the way those sequences occurred across donors. To predict cytomegalovirus infection status, the study combined high-throughput TCR immunosequencing, statistical association of individual TCRs with disease status, and machine learning. Roughly five DR-DQ haplotypes were handled as single units for association and clustering, since linkage in the cohort was strong. All discovery cohort repertoires had been generated using a single sequencing platform. Genome-wide SNP genotypes for about 55% of the 666 donors were used in a later genetic analysis, which treated that subset as a discovery cohort. The study aimed to test whether signatures of past pathogen exposure could be identified by cataloging public T cell receptors. Across around 400 genotyped donors of the cohort, an average of about 200,000 unique TCR beta nucleotide sequences per donor were sequenced, and 15% to 20% of those sequences were non-productive. In a later analysis, previously published TCR beta repertoires from 600 to 850 donors were re-analyzed and high-resolution HLA genotyping was added so that TCR occurrence patterns could be studied. HLA typing included class I and class II loci at four-digit resolution.

CDR1 and CDR2 were assigned from the germline V gene as MDHEN and SYDVKM. The CDR3 covers 15 residues, taking in both the cysteine and the phenylalanine. The only DNA kept is the CDR3, 45 bases in frame from the first base. V is trimmed back by 6 bases and J by 0 bases, and the junction contains 2 bases that no gene match accounts for. The study at large found these results: Assigning TCR associations to individual alleles was difficult when HLA alleles, especially DR and DQ, strongly co-occurred. It was suggested by the authors that the approach could potentially be generalized to other disease states and immunological phenotypes. In the study, 150 to 200 TCR beta chains were listed as associated with cytomegalovirus. According to a later analysis, parvovirus B19, influenza, CMV and Epstein-Barr virus appeared linked to several top co-occurrence clusters. A later genetic analysis reported fewer N-insertions in productive TCRs among donors in an Asian-associated ancestry cluster than the roughly 720-donor mean. A later analysis found that most CMV-associated TCR beta chains appeared HLA-restricted, with HLA associations seemingly driven largely by CMV exposure. In an earlier analysis of approximately 590 of the donors, most TCR beta V segments were observed in productive rearrangements about 90% or about 30% of the time, broadly matching IMGT annotations. A later analysis found that TCR association rates varied across HLA loci, with DRB1 alleles showing the most associated TCRs and HLA-C alleles the fewest. A later genetic analysis associated a missense DCLRE1C variant with V-gene and J-gene trimming of TCR beta chains, and an independent cohort replicated the association. A further reported finding was that TCR beta sequences accurately predicted the HLA-A and HLA-B alleles for most subjects in the first cohort. At a false discovery rate of 0.05, a later analysis linked about 17,000 TCR beta sequences to specific HLA alleles. Roughly uniform sequencing depth across donors was assumed in presence/absence analyses, although this assumption may not hold. This cohort had only TCR beta chains sequenced, and the lack of alpha or paired-chain data limited which features could be detected. In both the original and validation cohorts, the classifier was reported to diagnose cytomegalovirus status with high specificity and sensitivity. Some IMGT-functional V segments, including TRBV6-2 and TRBV6-3, could not be distinguished by the 87-base-pair reads and were therefore excluded. Three of the identified cytomegalovirus-associated TCR beta chains were confirmed in vitro to be specific for cytomegalovirus antigens. Most TCR sequences were observed very rarely across donors, whereas some public TCRs were present in many individuals. A cluster of highly shared sequence variants was judged likely to represent a technical artifact of the sequencing pipeline. In a later analysis, HLA-associated TCR beta chains showed more clonal expansion and lower generation probabilities than non-associated chains that were equally common. The earlier analysis of a few hundred of the donors excluded fewer than 20 rarely observed V segments, including chromosome 9 orphons, because counts were too low. HLA typing was unavailable for some donors at each locus, so association tests used only the typed subset. The only immune exposure information available for the cohort was CMV serostatus. Correlated functional status among segregating V segments might reflect linkage disequilibrium, but an unknown experimental factor could not be ruled out.

This clonotype was sampled from a male donor in good health and CMV-seropositive. The chain is made from TRBV28 and TRBJ2-5; TRBD2 matches 12 bases in the middle. Source material: PBMCs. The CDR3 protein is CASSGTSGYQETQYF. Here is the DNA: TGTGCCAGCAGCGGGACTAGCGGGTACCAAGAGACCCAGTACTTC.